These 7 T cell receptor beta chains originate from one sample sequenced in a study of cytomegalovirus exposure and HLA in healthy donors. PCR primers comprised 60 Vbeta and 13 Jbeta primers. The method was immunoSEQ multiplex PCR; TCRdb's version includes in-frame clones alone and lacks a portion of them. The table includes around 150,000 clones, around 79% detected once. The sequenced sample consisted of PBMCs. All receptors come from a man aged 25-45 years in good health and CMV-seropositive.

CDR3 DNA sequence: TGTGCCAGCAGCCAGTTAAACACTGAAGCTTTCTTT. Translated, it gives CASSQLNTEAFF. The chain joins TRBV6-5 to TRBJ1-1, with D hard to call. The V end lost 6 bases, the J end lost 2 bases, and 7 bases lay between the germline ends. Germline CDR1 is MNHEY and CDR2 is SVGAGI. The CDR3 consists of 12 residues.

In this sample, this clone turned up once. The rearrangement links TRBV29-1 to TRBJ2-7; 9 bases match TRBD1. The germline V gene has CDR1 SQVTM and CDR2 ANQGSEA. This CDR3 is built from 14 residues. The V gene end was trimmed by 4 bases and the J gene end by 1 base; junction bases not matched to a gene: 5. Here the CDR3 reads CSVVGTGSSYEQYF. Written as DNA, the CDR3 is TGCAGCGTTGTTGGGACAGGGTCGTCCTACGAGCAGTACTTC.

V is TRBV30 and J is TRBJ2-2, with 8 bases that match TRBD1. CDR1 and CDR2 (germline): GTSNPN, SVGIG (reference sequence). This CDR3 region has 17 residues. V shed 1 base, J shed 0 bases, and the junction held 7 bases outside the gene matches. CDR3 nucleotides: TGTGCCTGGAGTGGGGACAGGCGGGCCTCGAACACCGGGGAGCTGTTTTTT. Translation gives CAWSGDRRASNTGELFF.

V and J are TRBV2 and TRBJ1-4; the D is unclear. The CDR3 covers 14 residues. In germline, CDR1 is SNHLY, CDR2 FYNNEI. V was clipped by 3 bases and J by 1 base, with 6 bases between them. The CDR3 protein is CASSDRGTNEKLFF. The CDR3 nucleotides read TGTGCCAGCAGTGACCGGGGAACTAATGAAAAACTGTTTTTT.

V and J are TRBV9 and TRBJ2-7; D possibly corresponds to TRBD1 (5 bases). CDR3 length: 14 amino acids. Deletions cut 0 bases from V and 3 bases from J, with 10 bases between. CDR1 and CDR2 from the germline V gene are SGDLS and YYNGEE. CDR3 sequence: CASSVGQGFYEQYF. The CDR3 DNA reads TGTGCCAGCAGCGTAGGGCAGGGATTCTACGAGCAGTACTTC.

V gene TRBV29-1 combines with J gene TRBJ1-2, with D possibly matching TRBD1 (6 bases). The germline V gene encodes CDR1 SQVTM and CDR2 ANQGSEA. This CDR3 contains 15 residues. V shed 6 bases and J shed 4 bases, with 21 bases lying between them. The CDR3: CSVDPWTENFYGYTF. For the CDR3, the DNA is TGCAGCGTCGACCCGTGGACAGAAAATTTCTATGGCTACACCTTC.

The CDR3 bases are TGTGCCTGGACAGGGGGCCCCTACGAGCAGTACTTC. This codes for CAWTGGPYEQYF. This sequence joins TRBV30 and TRBJ2-7; 8 bases are a match to TRBD1. The germline CDR1 and CDR2 sequences are GTSNPN and SVGIG (reference sequence). The junction had 1 base not matched to a gene; V was cut back by 4 bases and J by 2 bases. The length of the CDR3 is 12 residues.